The T cell receptor beta chain described here comes from a study of OX40 agonist ivuxolimab in advanced cancers. Across the study: People who had prior anti-PD-1, anti-PD-L1 or anti-CTLA-4 therapy could take part, and around 39% had some. There were three patients with partial responses, one having hepatocellular carcinoma and two cutaneous melanoma.

With respect to this clone: The antigen is unknown.

The method was immunoSEQ multiplex PCR; TCRdb's version includes in-frame clones alone and lacks a portion of them. The sample holds approximately 99,000 clones, about 91% seen once. Germline CDR1 GTSNPN, CDR2 SVGIG (reference sequence). Between the trimmed V and J ends, which lost 4 bases and 7 bases, there was a span of 11 bases. This CDR3 has 12 residues. Broader study findings: The mean number of expanded clones was higher in CD8+ T cells than in CD4+.

This clonotype was sampled from an adult with an advanced solid tumor such as melanoma, head and neck, liver or kidney cancer. The rearrangement uses TRBV30 and TRBJ1-5; D call uncertain. Here the sequenced sample was CD4+ or CD8+ T cells sorted from blood, taken in a trial of the OX40 agonist ivuxolimab. The CDR3 loop is CAWTAGGQPQHF. CDR3 coding DNA: TGTGCCTGGACAGCGGGAGGACAGCCCCAGCATTTT.